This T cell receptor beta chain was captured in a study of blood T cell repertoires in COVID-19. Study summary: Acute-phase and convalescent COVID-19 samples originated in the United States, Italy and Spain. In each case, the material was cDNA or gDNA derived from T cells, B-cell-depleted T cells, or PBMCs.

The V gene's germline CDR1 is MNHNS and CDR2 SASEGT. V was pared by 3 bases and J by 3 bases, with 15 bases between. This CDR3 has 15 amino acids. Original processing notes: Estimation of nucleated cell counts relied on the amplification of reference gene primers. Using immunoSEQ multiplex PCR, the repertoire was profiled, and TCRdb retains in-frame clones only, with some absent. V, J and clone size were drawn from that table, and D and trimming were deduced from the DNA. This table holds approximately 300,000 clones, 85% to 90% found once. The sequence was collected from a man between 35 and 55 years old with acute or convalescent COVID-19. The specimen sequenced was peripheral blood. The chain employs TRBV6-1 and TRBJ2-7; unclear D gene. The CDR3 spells CASSDFPSPVYEQYF. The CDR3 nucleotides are TGTGCCAGCAGTGATTTCCCTTCACCGGTCTACGAGCAGTACTTC.